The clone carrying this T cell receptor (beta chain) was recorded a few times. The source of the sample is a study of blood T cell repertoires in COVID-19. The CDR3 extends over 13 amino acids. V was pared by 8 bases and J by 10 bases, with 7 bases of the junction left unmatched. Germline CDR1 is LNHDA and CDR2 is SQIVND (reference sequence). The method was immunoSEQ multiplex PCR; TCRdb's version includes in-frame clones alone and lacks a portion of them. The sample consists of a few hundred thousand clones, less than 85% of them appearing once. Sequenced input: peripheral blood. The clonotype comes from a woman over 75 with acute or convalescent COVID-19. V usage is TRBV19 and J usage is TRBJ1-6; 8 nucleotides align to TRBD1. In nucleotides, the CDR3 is TGTGCCAGTGGCTCGGACAGGGTGTCACCCCTCCACTTT. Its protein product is CASGSDRVSPLHF.